Following are 8 T cell receptor beta chains from one sample sequenced in a study of blood T cell repertoires in COVID-19 (dated by TCRdb to the early 2020s). Preparation of the library involved the immunoSEQ multiplex PCR assay. Not all clones reach the TCRdb copy of this immuneACCESS table, which keeps in-frame sequences only. Checked studies attribute under half of the gap to unresolved V genes and leave the rest unexplained. The sample data list 150,000 to 200,000 clones, and about 80% of these were observed just once. 15% to 20% of the sample is taken by the ten largest. Sequencing used PBMCs or T cells enriched from blood (not recorded which). These receptors were collected from a woman aged 70-85 years in a cohort exposed to, infected with or recovered from COVID-19 (not recorded which).

CDR3 in DNA: TGTGCCAGCAGTCCCCATCGGACTAGCGGGCCTTCCTACGAGCAGTACTTC. Its translation: CASSPHRTSGPSYEQYF. The V and J genes are TRBV28 and TRBJ2-7; TRBD2 agrees at 11 bases. V shed 5 bases, J shed 1 base, and the junction held 10 bases outside the gene matches. Germline loops: CDR1 MDHEN, CDR2 SYDVKM. The CDR3 covers 17 residues. The entire variable domain, with the rest obtained from reference TRBV28 and TRBJ2-7, is as follows: DVKVTQSSRYLVKRTGEKVFLECVQDMDHENMFWYRQDPGLGLRLIYFSYDVKMKEKGDIPEGYSVSREKKERFSLILESASTNQTSMYLCASSPHRTSGPSYEQYFGPGTRLTVT.

In DNA form, the CDR3 reads TGTGCCAGCAGCCCACAGGGGGCGGATACGCAGTATTTT. Its translation: CASSPQGADTQYF. The V call is TRBV3-1 (or the pseudogene TRBV3-2), the J call TRBJ2-3, with 9 bases that match TRBD1. CDR3 length: 13 amino acids. The ends lost 4 bases at V and 6 bases at J; junction bases unmatched: 2. Germline values: CDR1 LGHDT, CDR2 YNNKEL (reference sequence).

The chain has TRBV28 and TRBJ1-5; no clear D. V was trimmed by 6 bases and J by 5 bases, leaving 11 bases between them. The length of the CDR3 is 13 residues. Looked up from germline, CDR1 is MDHEN and CDR2 is SYDVKM. CDR3 amino acids: CASSMGGYQPQHF. For the CDR3, the DNA is TGTGCCAGCAGCATGGGAGGTTATCAGCCCCAGCATTTT.

This clone has only one observation. The V gene is TRBV7-6, the J gene TRBJ2-1; 8 bases are a match to TRBD2. Germline V gives CDR1 SGHVS, CDR2 FNYEAQ. The CDR3 covers 16 residues. The J segment lost 0 bases and the V segment lost 5 bases, leaving 6 bases of the junction unmatched. In DNA form, the CDR3 reads TGTGCCAGCAGCCTACCCGGACTAGCCTCCTACAATGAGCAGTTCTTC. Encoded protein: CASSLPGLASYNEQFF.

The chain carries TRBV19 and TRBJ2-5; a weak D match, TRBD1 (5 bases). CDR1 and CDR2 from the germline V gene are LNHDA and SQIVND (reference sequence). CDR3 length: 11 residues. V was pared by 9 bases and J by 2 bases, with 7 bases between. The CDR3 nucleotides read TGTGCCAGCAGGGATCAAGAGACCCAGTACTTC. Its protein is CASRDQETQYF.

The table lists this clone with many counts. V and J are TRBV7-8 and TRBJ2-7, with TRBD2 as a possible D gene (6 bases). V was shortened by 5 bases and J by 6 bases, with 20 bases between the two germline ends. CDR1 is SGHVS, CDR2 FQNEAQ, per germline. This CDR3 has 15 amino acids. This CDR3 reads CASSRGPGEVSEQYF. The CDR3 DNA is TGTGCCAGCAGCCGAGGGCCGGGAGAGGTTTCCGAGCAGTACTTC. The full variable domain, with the rest looked up from reference TRBV7-8 and TRBJ2-7, is GAGVSQSPRYKVAKRGQDVALRCDPISGHVSLFWYQQALGQGPEFLTYFQNEAQLDKSGLPSDRFFAERPEGSVSTLKIQRTQQEDSAVYLCASSRGPGEVSEQYFGPGTRLTVT.

This chain uses TRBV6-1 with TRBJ1-6; maybe TRBD1 (5 bases). Per germline, CDR1 MNHNS and CDR2 SASEGT. Deletions cut 4 bases from V and 1 base from J, with 14 bases between. CDR3 length equals 17 residues. CDR3 bases: TGTGCCAGCAGTGGACGTCGCGACAGTTCCTATAATTCACCCCTCCACTTT. This sequence encodes CASSGRRDSSYNSPLHF.

The chain employs TRBV9 and TRBJ2-2; D possibly corresponds to TRBD2 (5 bases). Germline loops: CDR1 SGDLS, CDR2 YYNGEE. The V gene lost 7 bases and the J gene lost 7 bases, with 5 bases spanning the gap. The CDR3 covers 10 residues. CDR3 in amino acids: CASGGGELFF. The CDR3 nucleotides read TGTGCCAGCGGAGGCGGGGAGCTGTTTTTT.